Presented here are 21 T cell receptor beta chains from one specimen sequenced in a study of patients and donors after allogeneic stem cell transplantation. Each CDR3 protein gets one entry after TCRdb re-called the RT-PCR reads with MiXCR. The table lists 98,000 or so distinct CDR3 sequences, 35% to 45% of them singletons. Sequencing used blood, either unsorted or a sorted T cell fraction (not recorded which). These receptors all stem from a human donor who was either an allogeneic HSCT recipient or a stem cell or donor lymphocyte infusion donor (not recorded which). It is not recorded whose cells these are; they may come from a transplant donor.

This clonotype showed up many times. The chain combines TRBV24-1 with TRBJ1-2, with 8 bases matching TRBD1. Germline-derived CDR1 and CDR2 are KGHDR and SFDVKD. CDR3 length: 15 amino acids. V dropped 3 bases and J dropped 8; count of bases not matched to a gene: 10. The CDR3 spells CATSDPRQGLAGYTF. The CDR3 DNA reads TGTGCCACCAGTGATCCCCGACAGGGGCTTGCGGGCTACACCTTC.

This clonotype was detected a few times. The chain combines TRBV7-9 with TRBJ1-2; TRBD1 aligns across 8 bases. Germline values: CDR1 SEHNR, CDR2 FQNEAQ (reference sequence). V lost 4 bases to trimming and J lost 4 bases; unmatched junction nucleotides: 14. The CDR3 extends over 17 amino acids. The CDR3 loop is CASSYPPGGAESYGYTF. CDR3 DNA sequence: TGTGCCAGCAGCTACCCTCCAGGGGGCGCAGAGAGCTATGGCTACACCTTC.

This clonotype turned up a few times. This rearrangement joins TRBV2 to TRBJ1-5, with no clear D. CDR3 size: 15 residues. The germline CDR1 and CDR2 sequences are SNHLY and FYNNEI. The V end was cut by 3 bases, the J end by 2 bases, with 11 bases between. The DNA for the CDR3 is TGTGCCAGCAGTGATACGGGGATAGGCAATCAGCCCCAGCATTTT. Translating gives CASSDTGIGNQPQHF.

This clonotype was counted between two and nine times. The gene calls are TRBV3-2 and TRBJ1-4; the table's D gene call, TRBD1, was not cross checked with the DNA. TRBV3-2 is classified as a pseudogene. The CDR3 has 14 residues. Written as DNA, the CDR3 is TGTGCCAGCAACTCTCGGGGCTCAGGTGAAAAACTGTTTTTT. This encodes CASNSRGSGEKLFF.

The CDR3 DNA reads as TGCGCCAGCAGCCAACTACATAGGACCTACGTGTCTGATACGCAGTATTTT. Translated: CASSQLHRTYVSDTQYF. The chain is built from TRBV4-3 and TRBJ2-3; D is unclear. The CDR3 runs 17 residues. Germline CDR1 LGHNA, CDR2 YSLEER. V dropped 2 bases and J dropped 6 bases, with 21 bases sitting between them.

The chain has TRBV12-3 or TRBV12-4 and TRBJ2-7; 7 bases are a match to TRBD1. The CDR3 runs 14 residues. With 3 bases clipped from V and 5 bases from J, the junction kept 7 bases outside the gene matches. This CDR3 is CASSFRTGLNEQYF. CDR3 sequence (DNA): TGTGCCAGCAGTTTCAGGACAGGTCTCAACGAGCAGTACTTC.

A few counts support this clonotype. The chain couples TRBV5-1 to TRBJ2-2; D perhaps matches TRBD1 (6 bases). Germline V gene sequence: CDR1 SGHRS, CDR2 YFSETQ. This CDR3 is built from 15 residues. The V and J ends lost 0 bases and 1 base respectively, with 7 bases between them. CDR3 coding DNA: TGCGCCAGCAGCTTGGAGGACAGGAACACCGGGGAGCTGTTTTTT. It yields the protein CASSLEDRNTGELFF.

This clonotype was counted only a few times. The chain employs TRBV12-3 or TRBV12-4 and TRBJ1-2, with D unresolved. V was pared by 6 bases and J by 6 bases, with 8 bases between. CDR3 length equals 11 residues. The chain's CDR3 is CASSRLDGYTF. The CDR3 nucleotides are TGTGCCAGCAGCCGACTGGATGGCTACACCTTC.

The chain combines TRBV24-1 with TRBJ2-1; 9 bases match TRBD2. V trimming: 1 base; J trimming: 8 bases; junction bases outside the gene matches: 8. The CDR3 runs 16 residues. CDR1 is KGHDR and CDR2 is SFDVKD in the germline V gene. CDR3 region: CATSDFGREGPDEQFF. The CDR3 DNA sequence: TGTGCCACCAGTGATTTCGGGCGGGAGGGCCCCGATGAGCAGTTCTTC.

This clonotype was counted only a few times. The J gene is TRBJ2-3, the V gene TRBV5-1; D is unresolved. The germline CDR1 and CDR2 sequences are SGHRS and YFSETQ. The CDR3 sequence is 16 residues long. V dropped 1 base and J dropped 3 bases, with 15 bases sitting between them. The CDR3 loop is CASSLLTLAQTDTQYF. The CDR3 bases are TGCGCCAGCAGCTTGCTCACCCTCGCACAGACAGATACGCAGTATTTT.

This chain joins TRBV30 and TRBJ2-7, with 8 nucleotides matching TRBD1. From germline, CDR1 is GTSNPN and CDR2 SVGIG (reference sequence). CDR3 length: 15 residues. Trimming at V came to 4 bases and at J to 4 bases, leaving 12 bases not matched to a gene. CDR3 amino acids: CAWNGQGIGSYEQYF. The CDR3 DNA sequence: TGTGCCTGGAACGGACAGGGCATAGGGTCGTACGAGCAGTACTTC.

This clonotype has a handful of counts. This chain uses TRBV7-2 with TRBJ1-1; a weak D match, TRBD1 (5 bases). The germline CDR1 and CDR2 sequences are SGHTA and FQGNSA. This CDR3 region has 14 residues. Trimming pared 2 bases from V and 1 base from J, leaving 8 bases between. This chain's CDR3 is CASSLIQGNTEAFF. The CDR3 region has the DNA TGTGCCAGCAGCTTAATCCAGGGGAACACTGAAGCTTTCTTT.

In DNA, the CDR3 is TGTGCCAGCAGCCAAGAGGGGCCTGAGCAGTTCTTC. This gives the protein CASSQEGPEQFF. The chain carries TRBV3-1 and TRBJ2-1, with D possibly TRBD1 on 5 matching bases. CDR1 is LGHDT, CDR2 YNNKEL, per germline (reference sequence). V shed 0 bases and J shed 9 bases, with 6 bases lying between them. This CDR3 comprises 12 residues.

The V call is TRBV18, the J call TRBJ2-7; 9 nucleotides agree with TRBD1. Germline V gene sequence: CDR1 KGHSH, CDR2 LQKENI. The CDR3 spans 14 residues. V dropped 3 bases and J dropped 6; count of bases not matched to a gene: 6. CDR3 region: CASSPTGGIGEQYF. CDR3 nucleotides: TGTGCCAGCTCACCGACAGGGGGAATAGGCGAGCAGTACTTC.

There are a few counts of this clonotype. CDR3 amino acids: CASSITGRGTEAFF. Written as DNA, the CDR3 is TGTGCCAGCAGTATTACGGGCCGGGGGACTGAAGCTTTCTTT. V is TRBV25-1 and J is TRBJ1-1; possible D gene TRBD1, 5 bases. The V end lost 5 bases, the J end lost 5 bases, and 15 bases lay between the germline ends. Germline V gene sequence: CDR1 MGHDK, CDR2 SYGVNS. This CDR3 comprises 14 residues.

The chain recombines TRBV12-3 or TRBV12-4 with TRBJ2-1, with 11 bases aligning to TRBD2. This CDR3 is 16 amino acids long. J was trimmed by 3 bases and V by 2 bases; bases with no gene match: 3. In nucleotides, the CDR3 is TGTGCCAGCAGTTTATTAGCGGGAGGGGGCTACAATGAGCAGTTCTTC. Protein sequence: CASSLLAGGGYNEQFF.

V usage is TRBV4-3 and J usage is TRBJ2-1, with D tentatively TRBD2 (6 bases). Trimming cost V 1 base and J 7 bases, with 17 bases left between them. The CDR3 contains 16 residues. Germline V gene sequence: CDR1 LGHNA, CDR2 YSLEER. CDR3 amino acids: CASSQVTGMGRNEQFF. The CDR3, as DNA: TGCGCCAGCAGCCAAGTTACGGGAATGGGGAGGAATGAGCAGTTCTTC.

This clonotype occurred a few times. The chain combines TRBV20-1 with TRBJ1-2; 7 bases are shared with TRBD1. Trimming cost V 5 bases and J 0 bases; bases outside gene matches: 3. Germline V gives CDR1 DFQATT, CDR2 SNEGSKA (reference sequence). The CDR3 has 13 residues. The CDR3 sequence is CSAEQGSNYGYTF. The CDR3 DNA is TGCAGTGCTGAACAGGGGTCTAACTATGGCTACACCTTC.

The table lists this clonotype with many counts. V usage is TRBV20-1 and J usage is TRBJ1-1; D remains unclear. This CDR3 is built from 12 residues. V was pared by 5 bases and J by 4 bases, with 11 bases between. Germline values: CDR1 DFQATT, CDR2 SNEGSKA (reference sequence). The CDR3 DNA reads as TGCAGTGCTGCAGGCTGGAGCACTGAAGCTTTCTTT. Translating it yields CSAAGWSTEAFF.

There are a few counts of this clonotype. The chain employs TRBV15 and TRBJ1-1; D unresolved. Germline loops: CDR1 LNHNV, CDR2 YYDKDF (reference sequence). CDR3 size: 14 residues. V lost 1 base to trimming and J lost 1 base, with 7 bases between them. The DNA of the CDR3 is TGTGCCACCAGCAGAGCTTCCGGGAACACTGAAGCTTTCTTT. Translation gives CATSRASGNTEAFF.

The V call is TRBV3-1, the J call TRBJ1-2; no definite D call. Looked up from germline, CDR1 is LGHDT and CDR2 is YNNKEL (reference sequence). The CDR3 loop spans 13 amino acids. Trimming cost V 4 bases and J 5 bases, with 11 bases left between them. The CDR3 loop is CASSRGPRYGYTF. CDR3 nucleotides: TGTGCCAGCAGCCGCGGCCCTAGATATGGCTACACCTTC.